The 17 T cell receptor beta chains below all came from one sample that was sequenced in a study of T cells in women clearing cervical HPV infection. Measured with immunoSEQ multiplex PCR; TCRdb has only the in-frame clones, and not every one. This listing includes around 23,000 clones. Sequenced sample: blood buffy coat. The receptor set was obtained from a woman between 18 and 75 years old with a cervical HPV16 infection that either progressed to CIN3+ or cleared (not recorded which).

The DNA read from the CDR3 is TGTGCCAGCTCACCCGACAGGTCCTCCTACGAG. This codes for CASSPDRSSYE. The full-length CDR3 reads as CASSPDRSSYEQYF. This chain uses TRBV18 with TRBJ2-7, with D maybe TRBD1 (6 bases). Read coverage stops 3 residues before the CDR3 terminus; the germline J gene supplies the remainder. V shed 3 bases and J shed 0 bases, with 9 bases lying between them. This CDR3 comprises 14 residues. The V gene's germline CDR1 is KGHSH and CDR2 LQKENI.

Of note for this clone: The CDR3 extends 3 residues past the end of the read, so its final part is completed from the germline J gene. V and J are TRBV30 and TRBJ1-6, with D uncertain. This CDR3 spans 13 amino acids. V lost 2 bases and J lost 6, with 8 bases in between. Germline assignment: CDR1 GTSNPN and CDR2 SVGIG (reference sequence). This CDR3 reads CAWSSNPNSPLHF. The part of the CDR3 DNA that was read is TGTGCCTGGAGTAGCAACCCTAATTCACCC.

In the case of this clone: The read ends 3 residues early relative to the CDR3; the germline J gene fills the gap. This chain joins TRBV7-2 and TRBJ2-7; D unclear. The germline CDR1 and CDR2 sequences are SGHTA and FQGNSA. The CDR3 is 12 residues long. The V end lost 3 bases, the J end lost 6 bases, and 9 bases lay between the germline ends. The CDR3 DNA, read in part, is TGTGCCAGCAGCTTTTCCGGGTCCGAG. Protein sequence: CASSFSGSE. The entire CDR3 reads CASSFSGSEQYF.

In the case of this clone: The read stops 3 residues short of the end of the CDR3; the missing end is completed from the germline J gene. The chain has TRBV10-1 and TRBJ1-5; a weak D match, TRBD1 (6 bases). The CDR3 sequence is 14 residues long. CDR1 is WNHNN, CDR2 SYGVQD, per germline (reference sequence). Trimming cost V 6 bases and J 7 bases, with 16 bases left between them. This CDR3 reads CASRQTGMWQPQHF. The CDR3 DNA, read in part, is TGCGCCAGCAGACAGACAGGTATGTGGCAGCCC.

About this clone: The read comes to an end 3 residues before the CDR3 does, leaving the germline J gene to fill in the end. V usage is TRBV7-9 and J usage is TRBJ2-7, with TRBD2 identical over 8 bases. CDR3 length: 14 amino acids. Germline V gives CDR1 SEHNR, CDR2 FQNEAQ (reference sequence). J lost 6 bases, V lost 1 base, and 5 bases had no gene match. The sequenced part of the CDR3 DNA is TGTGCCAGCAGCTTAGGTGGACTAGCTGGCGAG. Translated: CASSLGGLAGE. The whole CDR3 sequence is CASSLGGLAGEQYF.

With regard to this clone: The observed sequence ends 3 residues before the CDR3 terminus, with the missing tail filled in from the germline J gene. J is TRBJ1-6 and V is TRBV7-9; D is undetermined. V lost 1 base and J lost 4, with 5 bases in between. The CDR3 loop spans 14 amino acids. Germline loops: CDR1 SEHNR, CDR2 FQNEAQ (reference sequence). CDR3 bases read: TGTGCCAGCAGCTTAGAACAGTATAATTCACCC. Protein product: CASSLEQYNSP. The entire CDR3 protein reads CASSLEQYNSPLHF.

As for this clone: The DNA ends 3 residues before the CDR3 does, and the rest of the CDR3 is filled in from the germline J gene. The V gene is TRBV20-1, the J gene TRBJ2-7, with 9 bases fitting TRBD2. The CDR3 loop spans 14 amino acids. Germline V gene data show CDR1 as DFQATT and CDR2 as SNEGSKA (reference sequence). After removal of 5 bases from V and 2 bases from J, the junction contained 7 bases not matched to a gene. The CDR3 reads CSAPAGGPTYEQYF. CDR3 DNA (partial): TGCAGTGCTCCTGCGGGGGGGCCTACCTACGAG.

A note on this clone: The read terminates 3 residues before the CDR3 end, so the remaining end is supplied by the germline J gene. This chain joins TRBV2 and TRBJ2-2, with 7 bases lining up with TRBD2. CDR3 length: 13 amino acids. V was clipped by 4 bases and J by 7 bases; unmatched bases: 3. The germline CDR1 and CDR2 sequences are SNHLY and FYNNEI. Partial CDR3 DNA: TGTGCCAGCAGTGGGGACTACGTCGGGGAG. Protein product: CASSGDYVGE. The CDR3 in full is CASSGDYVGELFF.

As for this clone: The read ends 3 residues before the CDR3 terminus; that terminus is restored from the germline J gene. This chain uses TRBV7-9 with TRBJ2-1; TRBD2 might be the D (5 bases). Germline V gene data show CDR1 as SEHNR and CDR2 as FQNEAQ (reference sequence). This CDR3 has 14 amino acids. V gave up 2 bases and J gave up 4 bases, with 9 bases separating them. CDR3 region: CASSLRGKYNEQFF. The CDR3 DNA, read in part, is TGTGCCAGCAGCTTACGGGGAAAGTACAATGAG.

On this clone itself: The CDR3 end lies 3 residues beyond the end of the read and is filled in from the germline J gene. The rearrangement joins TRBV20-1 to TRBJ2-7, with 8 nucleotides matching TRBD2. Germline loops: CDR1 DFQATT, CDR2 SNEGSKA (reference sequence). Trimming cost V 3 bases and J 4 bases; bases outside gene matches: 14. The CDR3 loop spans 16 amino acids. The covered CDR3 bases are TGCAGTGCTAGGTTCCCCTTAGCGGGATTGAGTTACGAG. Protein product: CSARFPLAGLSYE. In full, the CDR3 reads CSARFPLAGLSYEQYF.

Comments on this clone: The read falls 3 residues short of the CDR3 end, and the missing part is taken from the germline J gene. This rearrangement joins TRBV2 to TRBJ1-2; possibly TRBD1 for D (5 bases). Trimming shortened V by 2 bases and J by 3 bases, and 13 bases separated the two germline ends. This CDR3 spans 15 amino acids. Germline V gene sequence: CDR1 SNHLY, CDR2 FYNNEI. The CDR3 loop reads CASSESQGVYYGYTF. CDR3 bases read: TGTGCCAGCAGTGAAAGTCAGGGAGTTTACTATGGC.

Turning to this clone: The read halts 3 residues ahead of the CDR3 end, with the missing end drawn from the germline J gene. This chain connects TRBV5-1 to TRBJ1-4; D might be TRBD1 (5 bases). The CDR3 consists of 14 residues. From germline, CDR1 is SGHRS and CDR2 YFSETQ. V was shortened by 0 bases and J by 8 bases, with 11 bases between the two germline ends. CDR3 DNA, as far as it was read: TGCGCCAGCAGCTTGGGGCCAGGGCAGGAAAAA. Its protein product is CASSLGPGQEK. The entire CDR3 protein reads CASSLGPGQEKLFF.

A note on this clone: From the germline J gene comes the end of the CDR3, since the read stops 3 residues before it. This chain uses TRBV5-1 with TRBJ2-7; 8 nucleotides line up with TRBD2. J gave up 2 bases and V 5 bases, and 9 bases lay outside the gene matches. The CDR3 is made up of 15 amino acids. Germline V gives CDR1 SGHRS, CDR2 YFSETQ. The CDR3: CASRGAVAGPYEQYF. CDR3 DNA, as far as it was read: TGCGCCAGCAGAGGCGCGGTAGCGGGGCCCTACGAG.

On this clone: Sequencing ends 3 residues short of the CDR3 end; the germline J gene provides the rest. V and J are TRBV2 and TRBJ1-3, with D perhaps TRBD1 (5 bases). The germline gives CDR1 SNHLY, CDR2 FYNNEI. This CDR3 contains 14 residues. V gave up 6 bases and J gave up 6 bases, with 15 bases separating them. This CDR3 is CASSLGTYLNTIYF. The CDR3 bases that were read are TGTGCCAGCAGCCTTGGGACTTATCTAAACACC. Full variable domain (outside the CDR3, taken from reference TRBV2 and TRBJ1-3): EPEVTQTPSHQVTQMGQEVILRCVPISNHLYFYWYRQILGQKVEFLVSFYNNEISEKSEIFDDQFSVERPDGSNFTLKIRSTKLEDSAMYFCASSLGTYLNTIYFGEGSWLTVV.

With regard to this clone: The observed sequence ends 3 residues before the CDR3 terminus, with the missing tail filled in from the germline J gene. The V call is TRBV19, the J call TRBJ1-2; D unresolved. Trimming took off 3 bases at V and 2 bases at J, with 7 bases between the two ends. The CDR3 has 13 residues. Germline CDR1 LNHDA, CDR2 SQIVND (reference sequence). The CDR3 region is CASSIAENYGYTF. The sequenced part of the CDR3 DNA is TGTGCCAGTAGTATTGCAGAGAACTATGGC.

As to this clone: The read ends 3 residues early relative to the CDR3; the germline J gene fills the gap. The rearrangement joins TRBV6-1 to TRBJ2-5; TRBD1 aligns across 9 bases. V lost 2 bases and J lost 4; bases outside the gene matches: 8. CDR3 size: 16 residues. The germline V gene has CDR1 MNHNS and CDR2 SASEGT. CDR3 DNA, as far as it was read: TGTGCCAGCAGTGAAAGGACAGGGGAATCCGGAGAGACC. It yields the protein CASSERTGESGET. The entire CDR3 reads CASSERTGESGETQYF.

Remarks on this clone: The sequenced fragment ends 3 residues before the CDR3 boundary, so the rest is inferred from the germline J gene. The chain carries TRBV5-1 and TRBJ2-1, with 14 bases matching TRBD2. Unmatched junction bases numbered 6, after V lost 1 base and J lost 0 bases. The CDR3 is 19 amino acids. The germline V gene encodes CDR1 SGHRS and CDR2 YFSETQ. The CDR3 spells CASSLRGLAGAISYNEQFF. The CDR3 bases that were read are TGCGCCAGCAGCTTGAGGGGACTAGCGGGAGCTATCTCCTACAATGAG.